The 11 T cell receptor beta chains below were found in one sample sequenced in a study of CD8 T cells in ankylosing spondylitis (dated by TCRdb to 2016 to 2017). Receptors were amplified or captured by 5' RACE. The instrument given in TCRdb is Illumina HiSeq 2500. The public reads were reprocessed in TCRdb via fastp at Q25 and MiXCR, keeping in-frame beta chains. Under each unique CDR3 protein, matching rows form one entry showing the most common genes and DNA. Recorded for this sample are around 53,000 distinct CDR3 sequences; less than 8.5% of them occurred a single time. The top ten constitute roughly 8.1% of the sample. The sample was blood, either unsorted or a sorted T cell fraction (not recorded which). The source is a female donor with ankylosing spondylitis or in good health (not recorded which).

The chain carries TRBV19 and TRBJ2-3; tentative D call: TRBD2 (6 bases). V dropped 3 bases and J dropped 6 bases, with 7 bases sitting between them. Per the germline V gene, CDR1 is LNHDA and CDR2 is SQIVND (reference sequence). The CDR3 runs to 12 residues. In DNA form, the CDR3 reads TGTGCCAGTAGTATTGGAGGGGATACGCAGTATTTT. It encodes CASSIGGDTQYF. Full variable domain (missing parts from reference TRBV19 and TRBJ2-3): DGGITQSPKYLFRKEGQNVTLSCEQNLNHDAMYWYRQDPGQGLRLIYYSQIVNDFQKGDIAEGYSVSREKKESFPLTVTSAQKNPTAFYLCASSIGGDTQYFGPGTRLTVL.

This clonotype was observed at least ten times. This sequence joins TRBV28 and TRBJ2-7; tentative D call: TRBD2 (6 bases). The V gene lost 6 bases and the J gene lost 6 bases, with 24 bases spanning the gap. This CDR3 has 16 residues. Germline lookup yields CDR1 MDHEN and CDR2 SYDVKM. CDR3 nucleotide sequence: TGTGCCAGCAGCGGATACACCGGGACTGTAGCCGGCGAGCAGTACGTC. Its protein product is CASSGYTGTVAGEQYV.

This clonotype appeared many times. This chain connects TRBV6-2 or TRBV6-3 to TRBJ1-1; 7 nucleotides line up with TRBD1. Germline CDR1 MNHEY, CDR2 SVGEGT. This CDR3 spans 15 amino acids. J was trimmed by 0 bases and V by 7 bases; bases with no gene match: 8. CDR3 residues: CASKNPGGMNTEAFF. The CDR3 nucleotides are TGTGCCAGCAAAAACCCAGGGGGAATGAACACTGAAGCTTTCTTT.

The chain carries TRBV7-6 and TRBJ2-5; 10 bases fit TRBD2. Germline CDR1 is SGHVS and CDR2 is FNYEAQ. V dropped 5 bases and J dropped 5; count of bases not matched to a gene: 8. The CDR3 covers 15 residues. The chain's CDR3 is CASSRTSGLWETQYF. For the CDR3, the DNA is TGTGCCAGCAGCCGGACTAGCGGTTTGTGGGAGACCCAGTACTTC. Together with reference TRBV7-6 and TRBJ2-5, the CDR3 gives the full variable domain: GAGVSQSPRYKVTKRGQDVALRCDPISGHVSLYWYRQALGQGPEFLTYFNYEAQQDKSGLPNDRFSAERPEGSISTLTIQRTEQRDSAMYRCASSRTSGLWETQYFGPGTRLLVL.

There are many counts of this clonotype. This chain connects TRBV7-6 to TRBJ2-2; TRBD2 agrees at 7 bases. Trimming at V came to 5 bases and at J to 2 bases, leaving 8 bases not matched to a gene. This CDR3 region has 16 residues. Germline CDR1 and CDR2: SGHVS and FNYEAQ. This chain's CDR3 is CASSTAPGLNTGELFF. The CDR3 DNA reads TGTGCCAGCAGCACCGCCCCGGGACTAAACACCGGGGAGCTGTTTTTT.

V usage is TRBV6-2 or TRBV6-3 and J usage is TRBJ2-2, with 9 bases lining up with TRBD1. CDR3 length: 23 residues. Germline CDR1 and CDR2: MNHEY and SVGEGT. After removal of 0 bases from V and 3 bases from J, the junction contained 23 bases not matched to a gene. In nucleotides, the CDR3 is TGTGCCAGCAGTTACTCGGGACAGGGAGGACCTTACGGAAACCCCCGATACACCGGGGAGCTGTTTTTT. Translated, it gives CASSYSGQGGPYGNPRYTGELFF.

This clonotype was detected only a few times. CDR3 loop: CSVETQGGDYGYTF. CDR3 DNA sequence: TGCAGCGTTGAAACGCAGGGGGGAGACTATGGCTACACCTTC. J is TRBJ1-2 and V is TRBV29-1; the match to TRBD1 covers 7 bases. The junction had 6 bases not matched to a gene; V was cut back by 2 bases and J by 3 bases. This CDR3 is 14 amino acids long. Germline V lookup: CDR1 SQVTM, CDR2 ANQGSEA.

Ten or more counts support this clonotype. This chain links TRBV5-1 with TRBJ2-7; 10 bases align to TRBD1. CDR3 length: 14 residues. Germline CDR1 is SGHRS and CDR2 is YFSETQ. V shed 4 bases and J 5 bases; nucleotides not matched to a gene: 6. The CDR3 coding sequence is TGCGCCAGCAGCCACGAGACAGGGGGCGACGAGCAGTACGTC. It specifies CASSHETGGDEQYV.

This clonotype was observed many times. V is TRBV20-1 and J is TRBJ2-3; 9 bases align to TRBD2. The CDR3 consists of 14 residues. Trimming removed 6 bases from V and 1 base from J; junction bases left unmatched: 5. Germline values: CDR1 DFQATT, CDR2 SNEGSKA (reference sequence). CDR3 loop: CSAPGLAGTDTQYF. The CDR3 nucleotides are TGCAGTGCGCCGGGACTAGCAGGCACAGATACGCAGTATTTT.

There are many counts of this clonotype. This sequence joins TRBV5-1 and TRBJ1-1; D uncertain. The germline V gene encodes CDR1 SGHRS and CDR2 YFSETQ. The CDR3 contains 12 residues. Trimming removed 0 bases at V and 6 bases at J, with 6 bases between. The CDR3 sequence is CASSLGRAEAFF. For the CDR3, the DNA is TGCGCCAGCAGCTTGGGGAGGGCTGAAGCTTTCTTT.

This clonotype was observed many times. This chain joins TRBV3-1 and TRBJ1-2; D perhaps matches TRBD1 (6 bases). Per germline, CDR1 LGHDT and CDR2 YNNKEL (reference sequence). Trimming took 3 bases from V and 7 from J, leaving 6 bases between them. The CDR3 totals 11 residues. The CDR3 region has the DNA TGTGCCAGCAGCCAGGGGGCTGGCTACACCTTC. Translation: CASSQGAGYTF.